This T cell receptor (beta chain) was obtained from a study of a mutant IDH1 vaccine in newly diagnosed glioma. TCRdb's copy holds only in-frame clones and misses some; the assay was immunoSEQ multiplex PCR. The table includes tens of thousands of clones, about four fifths detected once. Indicated time point: baseline, week 1 (first vaccination visit). Treatment described: pre-vaccination baseline after standard-of-care therapy. The CDR3 loop spans 12 amino acids. J lost 4 bases, V lost 5 bases, and 2 bases had no gene match. CDR1 is LNHDA and CDR2 is SQIVND in the germline V gene (reference sequence).

Sample: PBMCs, taken from a glioma patient treated with radiotherapy, temozolomide or both. The gene calls are TRBV19 and TRBJ2-7; 7 nucleotides match TRBD1. This TCR was sampled from a man aged 40-49 years with glioma. Some clones in this sample may be carry-over from other donors' samples. CDR3 bases: TGTGCCAGTAGTGCGACAGGGTACGAGCAGTACTTC. This codes for CASSATGYEQYF.